Listed below are T cell receptor beta chains from one sample, sequenced in a study of cytomegalovirus exposure and HLA in healthy donors. TCRdb keeps only in-frame clones here, not all; method: immunoSEQ multiplex PCR. The table records 180,000 or so clones, about 80% of them present only once. The sequenced sample consisted of PBMCs. The receptor set was obtained from a woman in her 30s in good health and CMV-seronegative. Both conserved end residues are part of each CDR3. Fields, in order: D gene, J gene, V gene, clone size, CDR3 DNA, CDR3 protein. The D gene is left open where the match is weak. Clone size is not always given. Where it is, it says once, few, many or a class for expanded clones.

D gene: TRBD1
J gene: TRBJ1-1
V gene: TRBV29-1
clone size: .
CDR3 DNA: TGCAGCGTCGCGGGACAGGGGTTGAGCACTGAAGCTTTCTTT
CDR3 protein: CSVAGQGLSTEAFF

D gene: .
J gene: TRBJ2-7
V gene: TRBV5-4
clone size: .
CDR3 DNA: TGTGCCAGCAGCTTCGGGGACACCCCGGGGTACTTC
CDR3 protein: CASSFGDTPGYF

D gene: .
J gene: TRBJ2-5
V gene: TRBV7-7
clone size: .
CDR3 DNA: TGTGCCAGCAGCGTAAACGACAGGAGACAAGAGACCCAGTACTTC
CDR3 protein: CASSVNDRRQETQYF

D gene: .
J gene: TRBJ2-3
V gene: TRBV29-1
clone size: .
CDR3 DNA: TGCAGCATCTCGACAGAAGATACGCAGTATTTT
CDR3 protein: CSISTEDTQYF

D gene: TRBD2
J gene: TRBJ2-7
V gene: TRBV6-6
clone size: .
CDR3 DNA: TGTGCCAGCAGGCTGGGGGGGAGAGGTTCCTACGAGCAGTACTTC
CDR3 protein: CASRLGGRGSYEQYF

D gene: .
J gene: TRBJ2-7
V gene: TRBV6-4
clone size: .
CDR3 DNA: TGTGCCAGCAGTGACCATACGACTCGATATGTCTTCATCCCGGACGAGCAGTACTTC
CDR3 protein: CASSDHTTRYVFIPDEQYF

D gene: TRBD1
J gene: TRBJ1-1
V gene: TRBV11-1
clone size: .
CDR3 DNA: TGTGCCAGCAGCTTGGACAGGGCCCAGGAAGCTTTCTTT
CDR3 protein: CASSLDRAQEAFF

D gene: TRBD2
J gene: TRBJ2-7
V gene: TRBV5-6
clone size: .
CDR3 DNA: TGTGCCAGCAGCTTGGTCGGTCTAGCGGGAATCTACGAGCAGTACTTC
CDR3 protein: CASSLVGLAGIYEQYF

D gene: TRBD2
J gene: TRBJ2-7
V gene: TRBV6-5
clone size: .
CDR3 DNA: TGTGCCAGCAGTTACTCGGGGGGGGATCCCTACGAGCAGTACTTC
CDR3 protein: CASSYSGGDPYEQYF

D gene: .
J gene: TRBJ1-5
V gene: TRBV2
clone size: .
CDR3 DNA: TGTGCCAGCATGCCCAGTAGCAATCAGCCCCAGCATTTT
CDR3 protein: CASMPSSNQPQHF

D gene: TRBD1
J gene: TRBJ1-1
V gene: TRBV19
clone size: .
CDR3 DNA: TGTGCCAGTACCCCCAGTGAGACAGGGGGCTGGAACACTGAAGCTTTCTTT
CDR3 protein: CASTPSETGGWNTEAFF

D gene: .
J gene: TRBJ1-1
V gene: TRBV2
clone size: .
CDR3 DNA: TGTGCCAGCAGTGAAGCGCTGAGTGCTTTCTTT
CDR3 protein: CASSEALSAFF

D gene: .
J gene: TRBJ2-3
V gene: TRBV29-1
clone size: few
CDR3 DNA: TGCAGCGTTGATCGAGTAAAGGACAGACTTAGCACAGATACGCAGTATTTT
CDR3 protein: CSVDRVKDRLSTDTQYF

D gene: TRBD1
J gene: TRBJ1-2
V gene: TRBV2
clone size: .
CDR3 DNA: TGTGCCAGCAGACGGGACAGGGAGGTGGATGGCTACACCTTC
CDR3 protein: CASRRDREVDGYTF

D gene: .
J gene: TRBJ2-7
V gene: TRBV9
clone size: .
CDR3 DNA: TGTGCCAGCAGCGTAGGACAGTCCTACGAGCAGTACTTC
CDR3 protein: CASSVGQSYEQYF

D gene: .
J gene: TRBJ2-7
V gene: TRBV27
clone size: .
CDR3 DNA: TGTGCCAGCAGTTTTAACAGGGTGGCCTACGAGCAGTACTTC
CDR3 protein: CASSFNRVAYEQYF

D gene: TRBD1
J gene: TRBJ2-7
V gene: TRBV7-9
clone size: .
CDR3 DNA: TGTTCCAGCAGCTTATTGACAGGGGGCGAGCAGTACTTC
CDR3 protein: CSSSLLTGGEQYF

D gene: .
J gene: TRBJ1-5
V gene: TRBV15
clone size: .
CDR3 DNA: TGTGCCACCAGCAGAACGCCATCAACGGATCAGCCCCAGCATTTT
CDR3 protein: CATSRTPSTDQPQHF

D gene: TRBD1
J gene: TRBJ1-3
V gene: TRBV6-5
clone size: .
CDR3 DNA: TGTGCCAGCAGGCCCAGGGGGCTCTCTGGAAACACCATATATTTT
CDR3 protein: CASRPRGLSGNTIYF

D gene: TRBD1
J gene: TRBJ2-1
V gene: TRBV2
clone size: .
CDR3 DNA: TGTGCCAGCAGTGAAAGGGACAGGGTGGGCAATGAGCAGTTCTTC
CDR3 protein: CASSERDRVGNEQFF

D gene: .
J gene: TRBJ1-1
V gene: TRBV4-3
clone size: .
CDR3 DNA: TGCGCCAGCAGCCAAGATCGACGACAGAACACTGAAGCTTTCTTT
CDR3 protein: CASSQDRRQNTEAFF

D gene: .
J gene: TRBJ2-7
V gene: TRBV19
clone size: .
CDR3 DNA: TGTGCCCCCCCCCACATAGGGCGGGCGACCTACGAGCAGTACTTC
CDR3 protein: CAPPHIGRATYEQYF

D gene: TRBD2
J gene: TRBJ2-3
V gene: TRBV7-6
clone size: .
CDR3 DNA: TGTGCCAGCAGCTTGACTAGCGGGGCGCAGTATTTT
CDR3 protein: CASSLTSGAQYF

D gene: .
J gene: TRBJ1-2
V gene: TRBV4-1
clone size: .
CDR3 DNA: TGCGCCAGCAGCCAAGACAGGCCTGGTGGCTACACCTTC
CDR3 protein: CASSQDRPGGYTF

D gene: TRBD1
J gene: TRBJ2-7
V gene: TRBV7-9
clone size: .
CDR3 DNA: TGTGCCAGCAGCTTAAAGGGACAGGGGGGAGACGAGCAGTACTTC
CDR3 protein: CASSLKGQGGDEQYF

D gene: TRBD1
J gene: TRBJ1-1
V gene: TRBV2
clone size: .
CDR3 DNA: TGTGCCAGCAGACAGGGGGAAGCTTTCTTT
CDR3 protein: CASRQGEAFF

D gene: .
J gene: TRBJ2-5
V gene: TRBV7-8
clone size: .
CDR3 DNA: TGTGCCAGCAGCAACCCGCAGGGAGGCCAGTACTTC
CDR3 protein: CASSNPQGGQYF

D gene: .
J gene: TRBJ1-1
V gene: TRBV25-1
clone size: few
CDR3 DNA: TGTGCCAGTATACCGTCCGGGAGGAACACTGAAGCTTTCTTT
CDR3 protein: CASIPSGRNTEAFF

D gene: .
J gene: TRBJ1-1
V gene: TRBV6-6
clone size: .
CDR3 DNA: TGTGCCAGCAGCACAATTAAGTGGAGAACCACTGAAGCTTTCTTT
CDR3 protein: CASSTIKWRTTEAFF

D gene: TRBD1
J gene: TRBJ2-2
V gene: TRBV27
clone size: once
CDR3 DNA: TGTGCCAGCAGTGGACAGGGTCCCGGGGAGCTGTTTTTT
CDR3 protein: CASSGQGPGELFF

D gene: TRBD2
J gene: TRBJ2-2
V gene: TRBV6-5
clone size: .
CDR3 DNA: TGTGCCAGCAGGGGTAGCGGGGGTGTACCCGGGGAGCTGTTTTTT
CDR3 protein: CASRGSGGVPGELFF

D gene: .
J gene: TRBJ2-5
V gene: TRBV2
clone size: once
CDR3 DNA: TGTGCCAGCCTCGGTCGGGCAGGGGAAGAGACCCAGTACTTC
CDR3 protein: CASLGRAGEETQYF

D gene: .
J gene: TRBJ1-1
V gene: TRBV29-1
clone size: .
CDR3 DNA: TGCAGCGTCAGGGGTACAGCCGGAGCTTTCTTT
CDR3 protein: CSVRGTAGAFF

D gene: TRBD2
J gene: TRBJ2-7
V gene: TRBV6-6
clone size: .
CDR3 DNA: TGTGCCAGCAGTTACGAGGGAGGGGCCTACGAGCAGTACTTC
CDR3 protein: CASSYEGGAYEQYF

D gene: TRBD1
J gene: TRBJ1-1
V gene: TRBV7-2
clone size: .
CDR3 DNA: TGTGCCAGCAGCTTCCCAACAGGGGCAACTGAAGCTTTCTTT
CDR3 protein: CASSFPTGATEAFF

D gene: TRBD1
J gene: TRBJ1-2
V gene: TRBV7-2
clone size: .
CDR3 DNA: TGTGCCAGCAGCTTAATGCAGGGGGCGCAGGCTGGCTACACCTTC
CDR3 protein: CASSLMQGAQAGYTF

D gene: .
J gene: TRBJ2-5
V gene: TRBV5-8
clone size: once
CDR3 DNA: TGTGCCAGCAGCCCACTAGCCCAAGAGACCCAGTACTTC
CDR3 protein: CASSPLAQETQYF

D gene: .
J gene: TRBJ1-2
V gene: TRBV5-8
clone size: .
CDR3 DNA: TGTGCCAGCAGCTTACTAGAATTTGGCGGCTACACCTTC
CDR3 protein: CASSLLEFGGYTF

D gene: .
J gene: TRBJ1-1
V gene: TRBV7-9
clone size: once
CDR3 DNA: TGTGCCAGCAGCTTTGTCAAGGGAGTCGACACTGAAGCTTTCTTT
CDR3 protein: CASSFVKGVDTEAFF

D gene: .
J gene: TRBJ1-2
V gene: TRBV4-2
clone size: .
CDR3 DNA: TGTGCCAGCAGTCTCAGTTCGGGGGGTGGAGGCTACACCTTC
CDR3 protein: CASSLSSGGGGYTF

D gene: .
J gene: TRBJ2-6
V gene: TRBV27
clone size: .
CDR3 DNA: TGTGCCAGCAGTTCATGGCCGGGGTCTGGGGCCAACGTCCTGACTTTC
CDR3 protein: CASSSWPGSGANVLTF

D gene: .
J gene: TRBJ2-3
V gene: TRBV29-1
clone size: few
CDR3 DNA: TGCAGCGTTGAGGCAGGGGGCACAGATACGCAGTATTTT
CDR3 protein: CSVEAGGTDTQYF

D gene: TRBD1
J gene: TRBJ2-1
V gene: TRBV6-4
clone size: .
CDR3 DNA: TGTGCCAGCAGTGACAGCTGGACAGGGGGTGGAAATGAGCAGTTCTTC
CDR3 protein: CASSDSWTGGGNEQFF

D gene: .
J gene: TRBJ2-5
V gene: TRBV5-1
clone size: once
CDR3 DNA: TGCGCCAGCAGCCCCGGGACTCTGGAGACCCAGTACTTC
CDR3 protein: CASSPGTLETQYF

D gene: .
J gene: TRBJ2-3
V gene: TRBV11-2
clone size: .
CDR3 DNA: TGTGCCAGCAGCTTAGATTGGGTAGGACTATCCTCAGATACGCAGTATTTT
CDR3 protein: CASSLDWVGLSSDTQYF

D gene: .
J gene: TRBJ2-2
V gene: TRBV7-9
clone size: .
CDR3 DNA: TGTGCCAGCAGCTTAGTCGGGTCGGGGACCGGGGAGCTGTTTTTT
CDR3 protein: CASSLVGSGTGELFF

D gene: .
J gene: TRBJ2-5
V gene: TRBV4-1
clone size: .
CDR3 DNA: TGCGCCAGCAGCCAAGATTGGTCCGCCAGCCAAGAGACCCAGTACTTC
CDR3 protein: CASSQDWSASQETQYF

D gene: .
J gene: TRBJ2-7
V gene: TRBV7-2
clone size: .
CDR3 DNA: TGTGCCAGTGCTCCGAACGGGCGGGGTTTTTCCTACGAGCAGTACTTC
CDR3 protein: CASAPNGRGFSYEQYF

D gene: .
J gene: TRBJ1-3
V gene: TRBV5-8
clone size: .
CDR3 DNA: TGTGCCAGCAGCTTGGGACTGACCTCTGGAAACACCATATATTTT
CDR3 protein: CASSLGLTSGNTIYF

D gene: .
J gene: TRBJ1-6
V gene: TRBV2
clone size: .
CDR3 DNA: TGTGCCAGCAGTGAAGATCGGGGTTCACCCCTCCACTTT
CDR3 protein: CASSEDRGSPLHF

D gene: .
J gene: TRBJ2-7
V gene: TRBV9
clone size: .
CDR3 DNA: TGTGCCAGCAGCGTAGGGAGTAGCGGTCTTCAGTACTTC
CDR3 protein: CASSVGSSGLQYF

D gene: .
J gene: TRBJ1-1
V gene: TRBV7-9
clone size: .
CDR3 DNA: TGTGCCAGCAGCTTAGCAGGGGCCGTGAAGGCTTTCTTT
CDR3 protein: CASSLAGAVKAFF

D gene: .
J gene: TRBJ1-4
V gene: TRBV30
clone size: .
CDR3 DNA: TGTGCCTGGAGTGTACATGGAGGGACTAATGAAAAACTGTTTTTT
CDR3 protein: CAWSVHGGTNEKLFF

D gene: .
J gene: TRBJ1-2
V gene: TRBV25-1
clone size: .
CDR3 DNA: TGTGCCAGCAGTGAAAAAGGGCCAGGGCGGGGGGGAGGCTACACCTTC
CDR3 protein: CASSEKGPGRGGGYTF

D gene: .
J gene: TRBJ2-7
V gene: TRBV6-1
clone size: .
CDR3 DNA: TGTGCTAGCAGTGAATGGACAGACCAGTACGAGCAGTACTTC
CDR3 protein: CASSEWTDQYEQYF

D gene: TRBD2
J gene: TRBJ2-3
V gene: TRBV9
clone size: .
CDR3 DNA: TGTGCCAGCGGCGGGGGGGAAGGCACAGATACGCAGTATTTT
CDR3 protein: CASGGGEGTDTQYF

D gene: TRBD1
J gene: TRBJ2-7
V gene: TRBV9
clone size: .
CDR3 DNA: TGTGCCAGCAGCGTGGATCGAGGACAGGGAACCTACGAGCAGTACTTC
CDR3 protein: CASSVDRGQGTYEQYF

D gene: TRBD1
J gene: TRBJ2-5
V gene: TRBV9
clone size: few
CDR3 DNA: TGTGCCAGCAGCGTAGCTCTGGGACAGGGGCAAGAGACCCAGTACTTC
CDR3 protein: CASSVALGQGQETQYF

D gene: .
J gene: TRBJ2-3
V gene: TRBV6-5
clone size: .
CDR3 DNA: TGTGCCAGCAGTTACTCGCTGAGAACAGATACGCAGTATTTT
CDR3 protein: CASSYSLRTDTQYF

D gene: TRBD2
J gene: TRBJ2-3
V gene: TRBV7-7
clone size: .
CDR3 DNA: TGTGCCAGCAGCACTCTAGCGGGGGGCGGCACAGATACGCAGTATTTT
CDR3 protein: CASSTLAGGGTDTQYF